The T cell receptor (beta chain) under discussion was sequenced for a study of shared clonotypes between healthy human individuals. Germline V gene lookup returns CDR1 SGHRS and CDR2 YFSETQ. The CDR3 runs to 18 residues. The junction had 8 bases not matched to a gene; V was cut back by 2 bases and J by 0 bases. Profiled with immunoSEQ multiplex PCR; TCRdb holds only in-frame clones, not every one. The data contain 1 million to 1.3 million clones, 75% to 85% of them seen just once; the ten biggest clones take up roughly 0.55%. Findings and limits, study-wide: A handful of donors shared roughly 5% of their naive CD4 clonotypes. Tissues were not sampled, only blood, and their repertoires likely differ.

For this clone: Its target is unknown.

The chain recombines TRBV5-1 with TRBJ2-6; 7 bases match TRBD1. Sequenced material: memory CD4+ T cells from PBMCs. Described subset: CD45RA-negative fraction. The TCR originated in a man younger than 35 in good health. Some clones in this sample may be carry-over from other donors' samples. The CDR3 bases are TGCGCCAGCAGCTTTGAGACAGGGATACTCTCTGGGGCCAACGTCCTGACTTTC. It specifies CASSFETGILSGANVLTF.